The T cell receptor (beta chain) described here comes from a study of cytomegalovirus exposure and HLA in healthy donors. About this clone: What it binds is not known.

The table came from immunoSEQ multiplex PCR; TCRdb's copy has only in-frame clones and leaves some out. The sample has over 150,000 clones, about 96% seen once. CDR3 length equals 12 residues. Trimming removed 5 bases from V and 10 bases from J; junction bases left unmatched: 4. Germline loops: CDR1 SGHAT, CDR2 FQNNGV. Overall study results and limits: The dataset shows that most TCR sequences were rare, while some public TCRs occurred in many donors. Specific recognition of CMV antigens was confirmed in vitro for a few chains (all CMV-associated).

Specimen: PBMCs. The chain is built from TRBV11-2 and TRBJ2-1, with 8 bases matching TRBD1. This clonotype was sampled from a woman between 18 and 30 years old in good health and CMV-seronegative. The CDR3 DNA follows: TGTGCCAGCAGCATGACAGGGGTCGAGCAGTTCTTC. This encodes CASSMTGVEQFF. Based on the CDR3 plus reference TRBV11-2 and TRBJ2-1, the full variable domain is EAGVAQSPRYKIIEKRQSVAFWCNPISGHATLYWYQQILGQGPKLLIQFQNNGVVDDSQLPKDRFSAERLKGVDSTLKIQPAKLEDSAVYLCASSMTGVEQFFGPGTRLTVL.